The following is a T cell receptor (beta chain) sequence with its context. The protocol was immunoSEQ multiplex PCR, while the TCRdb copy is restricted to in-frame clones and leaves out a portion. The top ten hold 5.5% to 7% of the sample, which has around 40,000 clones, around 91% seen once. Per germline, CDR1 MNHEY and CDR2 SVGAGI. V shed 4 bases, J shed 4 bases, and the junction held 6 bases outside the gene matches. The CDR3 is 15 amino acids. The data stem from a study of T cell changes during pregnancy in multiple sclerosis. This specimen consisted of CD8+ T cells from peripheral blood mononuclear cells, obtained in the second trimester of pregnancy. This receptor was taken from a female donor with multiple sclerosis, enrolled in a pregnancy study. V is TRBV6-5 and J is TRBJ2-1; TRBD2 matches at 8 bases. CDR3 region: CASSLPGGPYNEQFF. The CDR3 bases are TGTGCCAGCAGTTTGCCGGGAGGGCCGTACAATGAGCAGTTCTTC.